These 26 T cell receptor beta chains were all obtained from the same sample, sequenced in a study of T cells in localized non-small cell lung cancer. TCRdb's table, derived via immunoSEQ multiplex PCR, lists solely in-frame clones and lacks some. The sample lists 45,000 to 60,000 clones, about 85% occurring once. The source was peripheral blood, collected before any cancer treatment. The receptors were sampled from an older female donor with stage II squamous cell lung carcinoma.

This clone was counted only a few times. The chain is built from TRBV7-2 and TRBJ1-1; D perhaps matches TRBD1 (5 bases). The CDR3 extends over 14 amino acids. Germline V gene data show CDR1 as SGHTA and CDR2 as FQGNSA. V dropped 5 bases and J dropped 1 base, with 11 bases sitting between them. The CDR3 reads CASSEGPTNTEAFF. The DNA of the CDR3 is TGTGCCAGCAGCGAGGGACCGACGAACACTGAAGCTTTCTTT.

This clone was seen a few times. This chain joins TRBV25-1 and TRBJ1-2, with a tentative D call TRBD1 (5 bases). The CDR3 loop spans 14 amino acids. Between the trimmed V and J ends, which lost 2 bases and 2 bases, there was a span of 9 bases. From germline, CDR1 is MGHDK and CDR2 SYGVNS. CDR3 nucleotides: TGTGCCAGCAGTGAACGGGCAGGGAACTATGGCTACACCTTC. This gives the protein CASSERAGNYGYTF.

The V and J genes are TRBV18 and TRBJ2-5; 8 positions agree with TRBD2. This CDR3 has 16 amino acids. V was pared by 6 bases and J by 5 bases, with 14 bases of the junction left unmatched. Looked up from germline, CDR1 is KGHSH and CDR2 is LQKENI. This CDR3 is CASSQHGGGPQETQYF. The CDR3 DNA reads TGTGCCAGCTCCCAGCACGGGGGGGGACCTCAGGAGACCCAGTACTTC.

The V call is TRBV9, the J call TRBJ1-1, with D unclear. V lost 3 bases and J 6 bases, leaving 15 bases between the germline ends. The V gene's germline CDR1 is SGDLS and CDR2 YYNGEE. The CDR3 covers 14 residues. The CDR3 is CASSAKSGLPEAFF. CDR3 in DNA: TGTGCCAGCAGCGCCAAGAGTGGTTTACCTGAAGCTTTCTTT.

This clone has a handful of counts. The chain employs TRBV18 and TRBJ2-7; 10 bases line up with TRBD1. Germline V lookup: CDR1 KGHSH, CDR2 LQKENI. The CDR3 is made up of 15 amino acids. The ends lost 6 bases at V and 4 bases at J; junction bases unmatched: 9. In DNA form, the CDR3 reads TGTGCCAGCTCCCTTTCCGGGACAGGGGAATACGAGCAGTACTTC. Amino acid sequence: CASSLSGTGEYEQYF.

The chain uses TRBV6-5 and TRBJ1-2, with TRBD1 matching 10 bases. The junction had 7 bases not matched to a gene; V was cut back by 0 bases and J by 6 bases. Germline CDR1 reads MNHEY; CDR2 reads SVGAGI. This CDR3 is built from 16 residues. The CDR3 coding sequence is TGTGCCAGCAGTTACTCCTTTGGACAGGGGGAAAATGGCTACACCTTC. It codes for CASSYSFGQGENGYTF.

The CDR3 reads CASSQGRPGGNYGYTF. The CDR3 bases are TGTGCCAGCAGCCAAGGTCGGCCGGGAGGGAACTATGGCTACACCTTC. The chain employs TRBV7-2 and TRBJ1-2; no clear D. The CDR3 is made up of 16 amino acids. In germline, CDR1 is SGHTA, CDR2 FQGNSA. V dropped 5 bases and J dropped 2 bases, with 18 bases sitting between them.

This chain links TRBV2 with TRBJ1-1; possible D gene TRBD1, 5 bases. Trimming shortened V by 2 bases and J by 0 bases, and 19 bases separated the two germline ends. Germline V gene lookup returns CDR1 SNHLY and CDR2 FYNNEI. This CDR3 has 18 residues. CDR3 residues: CASSELGAQRDLNTEAFF. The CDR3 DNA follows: TGTGCCAGCAGTGAATTAGGGGCCCAAAGGGACTTGAACACTGAAGCTTTCTTT.

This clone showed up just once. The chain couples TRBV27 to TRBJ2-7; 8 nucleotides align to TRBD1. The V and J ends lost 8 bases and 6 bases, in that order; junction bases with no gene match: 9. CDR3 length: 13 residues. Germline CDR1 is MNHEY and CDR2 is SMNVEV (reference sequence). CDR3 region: CASYAQGASEQYF. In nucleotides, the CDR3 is TGTGCCAGCTACGCTCAGGGGGCGAGCGAGCAGTACTTC.

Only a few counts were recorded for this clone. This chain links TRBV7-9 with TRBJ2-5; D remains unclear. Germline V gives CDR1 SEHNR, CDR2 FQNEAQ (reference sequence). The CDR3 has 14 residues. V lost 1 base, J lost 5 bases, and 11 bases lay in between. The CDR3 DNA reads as TGTGCCAGCAGCTTAGGGGCACCCCAGGAGACCCAGTACTTC. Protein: CASSLGAPQETQYF.

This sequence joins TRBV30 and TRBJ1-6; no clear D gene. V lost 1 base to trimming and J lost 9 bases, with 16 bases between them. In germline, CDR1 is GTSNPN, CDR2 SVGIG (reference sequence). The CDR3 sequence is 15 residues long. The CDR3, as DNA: TGTGCCTGGAGTGGGAGTCTAGCGTCTAGTTCACCCCTCCACTTT. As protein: CAWSGSLASSSPLHF.

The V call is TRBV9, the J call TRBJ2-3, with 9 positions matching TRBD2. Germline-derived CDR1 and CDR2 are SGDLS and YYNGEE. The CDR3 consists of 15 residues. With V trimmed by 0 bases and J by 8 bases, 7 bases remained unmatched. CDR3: CASSVGGGGAATQYF. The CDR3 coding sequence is TGTGCCAGCAGCGTAGGAGGCGGGGGGGCAGCTACGCAGTATTTT.

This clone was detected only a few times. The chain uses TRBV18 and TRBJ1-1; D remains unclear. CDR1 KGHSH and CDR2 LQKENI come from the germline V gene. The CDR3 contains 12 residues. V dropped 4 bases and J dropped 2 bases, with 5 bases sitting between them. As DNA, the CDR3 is TGTGCCAGCTCACAGGCCAACACTGAAGCTTTCTTT. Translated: CASSQANTEAFF.

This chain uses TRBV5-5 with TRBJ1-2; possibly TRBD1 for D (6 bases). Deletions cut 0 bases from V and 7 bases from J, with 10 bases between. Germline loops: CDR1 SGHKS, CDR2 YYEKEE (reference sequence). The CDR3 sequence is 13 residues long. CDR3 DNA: TGTGCCAGCAGCTTGGTACCAGGGGTTGGCTACACCTTC. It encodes CASSLVPGVGYTF.

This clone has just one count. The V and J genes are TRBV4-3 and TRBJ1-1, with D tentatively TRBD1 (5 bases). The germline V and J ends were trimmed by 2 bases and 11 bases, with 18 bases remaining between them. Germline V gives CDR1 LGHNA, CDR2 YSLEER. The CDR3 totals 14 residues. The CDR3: CASSQQVGAGKAFF. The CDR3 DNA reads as TGCGCCAGCAGCCAACAAGTTGGGGCAGGGAAGGCTTTCTTT.

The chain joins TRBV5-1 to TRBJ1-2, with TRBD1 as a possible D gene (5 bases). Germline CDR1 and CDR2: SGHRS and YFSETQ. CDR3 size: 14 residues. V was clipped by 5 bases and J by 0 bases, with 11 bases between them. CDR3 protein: CASSQGTSNYGYTF. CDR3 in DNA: TGCGCCAGCAGTCAGGGTACATCTAACTATGGCTACACCTTC.

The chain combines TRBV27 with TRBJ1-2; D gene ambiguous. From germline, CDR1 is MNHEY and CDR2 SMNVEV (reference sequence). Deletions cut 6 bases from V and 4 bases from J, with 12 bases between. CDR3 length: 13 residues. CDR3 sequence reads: CASSDWAGYGYTF. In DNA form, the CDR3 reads TGTGCCAGCAGCGATTGGGCAGGCTATGGCTACACCTTC.

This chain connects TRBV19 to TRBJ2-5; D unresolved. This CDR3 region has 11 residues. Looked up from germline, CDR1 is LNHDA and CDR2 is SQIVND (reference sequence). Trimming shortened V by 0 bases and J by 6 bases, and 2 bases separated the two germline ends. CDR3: CASSIEKTQYF. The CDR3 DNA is TGTGCCAGTAGTATAGAGAAGACCCAGTACTTC. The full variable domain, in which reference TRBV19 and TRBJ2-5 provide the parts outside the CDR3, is DGGITQSPKYLFRKEGQNVTLSCEQNLNHDAMYWYRQDPGQGLRLIYYSQIVNDFQKGDIAEGYSVSREKKESFPLTVTSAQKNPTAFYLCASSIEKTQYFGPGTRLLVL.

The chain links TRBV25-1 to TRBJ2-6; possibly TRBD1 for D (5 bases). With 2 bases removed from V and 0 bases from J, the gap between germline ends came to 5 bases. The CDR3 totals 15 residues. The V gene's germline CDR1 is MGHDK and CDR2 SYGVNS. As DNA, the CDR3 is TGTGCCAGCAGTGAAAGGGGCTCTGGGGCCAACGTCCTGACTTTC. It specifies CASSERGSGANVLTF.

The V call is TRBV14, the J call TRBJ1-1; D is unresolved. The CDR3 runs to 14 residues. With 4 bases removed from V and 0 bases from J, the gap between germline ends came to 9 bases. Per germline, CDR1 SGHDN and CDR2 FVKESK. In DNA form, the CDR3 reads TGTGCCAGCAGCCGGGCAGGCATGAACACTGAAGCTTTCTTT. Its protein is CASSRAGMNTEAFF.

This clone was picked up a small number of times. In DNA, the CDR3 is TGCGCCAGCAGCTTGTTAGCGGTGAACACTGAAGCTTTCTTT. Protein product: CASSLLAVNTEAFF. The chain combines TRBV5-1 with TRBJ1-1; D not certain. V dropped 1 base and J dropped 0 bases, with 7 bases sitting between them. The CDR3 has 14 residues. Germline V gives CDR1 SGHRS, CDR2 YFSETQ.

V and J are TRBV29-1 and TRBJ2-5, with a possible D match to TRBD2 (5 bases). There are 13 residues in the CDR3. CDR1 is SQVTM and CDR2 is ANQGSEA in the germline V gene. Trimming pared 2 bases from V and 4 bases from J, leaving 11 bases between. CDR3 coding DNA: TGCAGCGTTGAATTCGGGGTGGGAGAGACCCAGTACTTC. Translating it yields CSVEFGVGETQYF.

The CDR3 spells CASSYDSVSGANVLTF. The CDR3 bases are TGTGCCAGCAGTTACGACAGTGTCTCTGGGGCCAACGTCCTGACTTTC. The V gene is TRBV6-6, the J gene TRBJ2-6, with D possibly being TRBD1 (5 bases). Trimming shortened V by 2 bases and J by 0 bases, and 8 bases separated the two germline ends. From germline, CDR1 is MNHNY and CDR2 SVGAGI (reference sequence). This CDR3 is 16 amino acids long.

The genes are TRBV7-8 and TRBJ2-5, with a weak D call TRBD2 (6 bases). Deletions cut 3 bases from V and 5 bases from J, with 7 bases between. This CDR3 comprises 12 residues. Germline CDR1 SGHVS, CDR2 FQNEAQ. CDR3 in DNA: TGTGCCAGCAGCTTTGGAGGGGAGACCCAGTACTTC. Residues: CASSFGGETQYF.

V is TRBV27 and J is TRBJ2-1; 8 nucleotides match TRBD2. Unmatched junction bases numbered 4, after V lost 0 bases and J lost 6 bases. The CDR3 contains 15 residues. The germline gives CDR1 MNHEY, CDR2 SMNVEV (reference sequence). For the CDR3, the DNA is TGTGCCAGCAGTTTATCGTGGCTAGCGGGCAATGAGCAGTTCTTC. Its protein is CASSLSWLAGNEQFF.

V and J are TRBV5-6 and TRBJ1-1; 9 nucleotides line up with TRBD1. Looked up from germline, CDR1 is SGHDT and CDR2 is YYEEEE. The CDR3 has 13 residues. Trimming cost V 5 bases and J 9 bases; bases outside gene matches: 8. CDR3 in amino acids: CASRGKDRGKAFF. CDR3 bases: TGTGCCAGCAGGGGGAAGGACAGGGGAAAAGCTTTCTTT.